These 25 T cell receptor beta chains came from one sample sequenced in a study of post-analysis software for immune sequencing data. Study results and limitations: Four or five TRBV segments (TRBV5-6, TRBV5-1 and TRBV20-1 among them) occurred more frequently in patients than in controls.

What these receptors recognize is not known. Libraries were made from TCR beta cDNA, and they carried unique molecular identifiers. TCRdb fed the PCR reads into MiXCR, producing one record per CDR3 protein. This repertoire shows hundreds of thousands of distinct CDR3 sequences, just under 30% found once; its top ten account for approximately 0.6%. The sample consisted of blood. These receptors were taken from a girl aged 10-17 years with multiple sclerosis.

The chain employs TRBV27 and TRBJ1-1; 7 bases line up with TRBD1. The V segment lost 11 bases and the J segment 11 bases; nucleotides outside the gene matches: 17. This CDR3 is built from 13 residues. Looked up from germline, CDR1 is MNHEY and CDR2 is SMNVEV (reference sequence). The CDR3 loop is CAGLARGAVEAFF. DNA for the CDR3: TGTGCCGGGCTAGCCAGGGGGGCGGTCGAGGCTTTCTTT.

In DNA form, the CDR3 reads TGTGCCAGCAGTTTGTTGAGCGGGGGTTACCAAGAGACCCAGTACTTC. It yields the protein CASSLLSGGYQETQYF. V gene TRBV27 combines with J gene TRBJ2-5; TRBD2 matches 8 bases. The V and J ends lost 3 bases and 0 bases, in that order; junction bases with no gene match: 6. From germline, CDR1 is MNHEY and CDR2 SMNVEV (reference sequence). The CDR3 runs 16 residues.

This clonotype was seen only a few times. CDR3 DNA: TGTGCCAGCAGCGCAGTAGCCGGACAGGGGGGGTACACTGAAGCTTTCTTT. This translates into CASSAVAGQGGYTEAFF. The genes are TRBV9 and TRBJ1-1; 10 nucleotides line up with TRBD1. Per germline, CDR1 SGDLS and CDR2 YYNGEE. This CDR3 has 17 amino acids. Unmatched junction bases numbered 11, after V lost 3 bases and J lost 3 bases.

The V call is TRBV2, the J call TRBJ1-6, with a possible D match to TRBD1 (5 bases). This CDR3 has 13 amino acids. V dropped 6 bases and J dropped 8 bases, with 11 bases sitting between them. CDR1 and CDR2 (germline): SNHLY, FYNNEI. CDR3 bases: TGTGCCAGCAGACCAGGGAGGGATTCACCCCTCCACTTT. It is translated as CASRPGRDSPLHF.

This clonotype was seen only a few times. This rearrangement joins TRBV25-1 to TRBJ2-2, with 7 nucleotides matching TRBD1. This CDR3 region has 12 residues. The germline V gene has CDR1 MGHDK and CDR2 SYGVNS. J gave up 8 bases and V 7 bases, and 4 bases lay outside the gene matches. The CDR3 DNA reads as TGTGCCAGCAACAGGGGCATAGGGGAGCTGTTTTTT. The encoded protein is CASNRGIGELFF.

This clonotype was counted a few times. The V call is TRBV10-3, the J call TRBJ1-6; D unresolved. The CDR3 totals 14 residues. Germline V CDR1 and CDR2: ENHRY, SYGVKD. V lost 6 bases, J lost 8 bases, and 14 bases lay in between. The CDR3 is CAIRDRSADSPLHF. In nucleotides, the CDR3 is TGTGCCATCAGGGACCGCAGCGCTGATTCACCCCTCCACTTT.

The chain joins TRBV5-1 to TRBJ1-6; D is unresolved. The CDR3 loop spans 14 amino acids. The germline V gene encodes CDR1 SGHRS and CDR2 YFSETQ. With 0 bases removed from V and 10 bases from J, the gap between germline ends came to 11 bases. The CDR3 loop reads CASSLVRGQSPLHF. The DNA of the CDR3 is TGCGCCAGCAGCTTGGTGCGGGGTCAATCACCCCTCCACTTT.

This clonotype came up a few times. The chain uses TRBV10-3 and TRBJ2-1; 10 bases fit TRBD2. Trimming cost V 4 bases and J 9 bases; bases outside gene matches: 15. The CDR3 has 17 amino acids. CDR1 is ENHRY, CDR2 SYGVKD, per germline. The CDR3 sequence is CAISAGAASGRSAEQFF. CDR3 DNA: TGTGCCATCAGTGCGGGTGCGGCTAGCGGGAGATCGGCTGAGCAGTTCTTC.

The chain carries TRBV11-3 and TRBJ2-1, with 11 positions matching TRBD2. Per the germline V gene, CDR1 is SGHNT and CDR2 is YENEEA. V shed 5 bases, J shed 8 bases, and the junction held 8 bases outside the gene matches. This CDR3 is 15 amino acids long. DNA of the CDR3: TGTGCCAGCAGCCCCTATAGCGGGGGGGCCGATGAGCAGTTCTTC. As protein: CASSPYSGGADEQFF.

In this sample, this clonotype turned up a few times. CDR3 nucleotide sequence: TGTGCCAGCAGCTTGGGGACAGGGGGGGGTGCTAACTATGGCTACACCTTC. Protein sequence: CASSLGTGGGANYGYTF. V gene TRBV7-2 combines with J gene TRBJ1-2; TRBD1 aligns across 11 bases. V shed 3 bases and J 0 bases; nucleotides not matched to a gene: 6. From germline, CDR1 is SGHTA and CDR2 FQGNSA. The CDR3 totals 17 residues.

This clonotype was observed once. The chain is built from TRBV2 and TRBJ2-5, with 12 bases matching TRBD2. Germline trimming cut 8 bases from V and 7 bases from J; bases unmatched to any gene: 17. CDR1 and CDR2 from the germline V gene are SNHLY and FYNNEI. The CDR3 totals 17 residues. This CDR3 is CASGLLTSGGTSGTQYF. The CDR3 region has the DNA TGTGCCAGCGGCCTACTTACTAGCGGGGGGACCTCGGGGACCCAGTACTTC.

The V gene is TRBV7-3, the J gene TRBJ2-7, with D tentatively TRBD2 (10 bases). V was trimmed by 4 bases and J by 4 bases, leaving 29 bases between them. Germline V gene lookup returns CDR1 SGHTA and CDR2 FQGTGA. The length of the CDR3 is 19 residues. Here the CDR3 reads CASSSQGASGGPSVYEQYF. CDR3 DNA sequence: TGTGCCAGCAGCTCACAGGGGGCTAGCGGGGGCCCCTCCGTTTACGAGCAGTACTTC.

The chain uses TRBV9 and TRBJ2-5; perhaps TRBD2 as D (5 bases). CDR3 length: 13 amino acids. Per the germline V gene, CDR1 is SGDLS and CDR2 is YYNGEE. The V and J ends lost 2 bases and 5 bases respectively, with 10 bases between them. The CDR3 protein is CASSVRGMETQYF. Written as DNA, the CDR3 is TGTGCCAGCAGCGTTCGGGGAATGGAGACCCAGTACTTC.

V and J are TRBV21-1 and TRBJ2-7; no check of the table's D call, TRBD2, against the DNA was made. TRBV21-1 is labeled a pseudogene. This CDR3 spans 18 amino acids. CDR3 sequence reads: CASSKGTDPWTSALQQYF. CDR3 bases: TGTGCCAGCAGCAAAGGAACGGACCCCTGGACTAGCGCCCTCCAGCAGTACTTC.

This rearrangement joins TRBV24-1 to TRBJ2-5; the D gene is possibly TRBD1 (5 bases). The CDR3 extends over 16 amino acids. Trimming removed 1 base at V and 5 bases at J, with 16 bases between. Germline V lookup: CDR1 KGHDR, CDR2 SFDVKD. The CDR3 sequence is CATSDFGFRGTETQYF. The CDR3 bases are TGTGCCACCAGTGATTTTGGTTTTAGGGGTACGGAGACCCAGTACTTC.

In this sample, this clonotype turned up a few times. This rearrangement joins TRBV20-1 to TRBJ2-7; D gene ambiguous. In germline, CDR1 is DFQATT, CDR2 SNEGSKA (reference sequence). This CDR3 region has 12 residues. V was trimmed by 6 bases and J by 4 bases, leaving 13 bases between them. The CDR3 spells CSAIGIEYEQYF. In DNA, the CDR3 is TGCAGTGCAATAGGGATCGAGTACGAGCAGTACTTC.

This clonotype showed up just a few times. The V gene is TRBV20-1, the J gene TRBJ2-7, with 10 bases matching TRBD2. Germline CDR1 DFQATT, CDR2 SNEGSKA (reference sequence). The length of the CDR3 is 17 residues. V lost 0 bases and J lost 1; bases outside the gene matches: 9. In DNA, the CDR3 is TGCAGTGCTAGAGATAGCCAACTAGCGGGGATTTCCTACGAGCAGTACTTC. This codes for CSARDSQLAGISYEQYF.

This chain uses TRBV29-1 with TRBJ2-5, with 7 bases aligning to TRBD1. This CDR3 has 14 amino acids. V shed 4 bases, J shed 4 bases, and the junction held 9 bases outside the gene matches. From germline, CDR1 is SQVTM and CDR2 ANQGSEA. CDR3 residues: CSVASRGKTETQYF. CDR3 bases: TGCAGCGTTGCTAGCAGGGGGAAAACAGAGACCCAGTACTTC.

The chain carries TRBV6-2 or TRBV6-3 and TRBJ2-1; D is perhaps TRBD2 (5 bases). The germline CDR1 and CDR2 sequences are MNHEY and SVGEGT. V lost 7 bases and J 0 bases, leaving 13 bases between the germline ends. The CDR3 spans 15 residues. In DNA, the CDR3 is TGTGCCAGCAATCCAAGCGGTTACTCCTACAATGAGCAGTTCTTC. Its protein is CASNPSGYSYNEQFF.

The DNA of the CDR3 is TGCGCCAGCAGCCAATTAGTTCGCGGGGACAATGAGCAGTTCTTC. It codes for CASSQLVRGDNEQFF. This sequence joins TRBV4-3 and TRBJ2-1; possibly TRBD2 for D (6 bases). Germline-derived CDR1 and CDR2 are LGHNA and YSLEER. The CDR3 loop spans 15 amino acids. V was clipped by 2 bases and J by 5 bases, with 13 bases between them.

The V and J genes are TRBV28 and TRBJ2-5; D is uncertain. Trimming removed 6 bases from V and 0 bases from J, with 14 bases in between. The CDR3 extends over 15 amino acids. Germline lookup yields CDR1 MDHEN and CDR2 SYDVKM. The CDR3 coding sequence is TGTGCCAGCAGCCAACTGCAGGAGTACCAAGAGACCCAGTACTTC. Translation gives CASSQLQEYQETQYF. The full variable domain, with the rest looked up from reference TRBV28 and TRBJ2-5, is DVKVTQSSRYLVKRTGEKVFLECVQDMDHENMFWYRQDPGLGLRLIYFSYDVKMKEKGDIPEGYSVSREKKERFSLILESASTNQTSMYLCASSQLQEYQETQYFGPGTRLLVL.

Only a few counts were recorded for this clonotype. CDR3 nucleotides: TGTGCCAGCAGTTACCAGGGGACGGGCTCCTACGAGCAGTACTTC. Translated, it gives CASSYQGTGSYEQYF. The chain is built from TRBV6-5 and TRBJ2-7; the D gene is possibly TRBD1 (6 bases). V lost 2 bases to trimming and J lost 0 bases, with 11 bases between them. Germline loops: CDR1 MNHEY, CDR2 SVGAGI. The CDR3 has 15 residues.

This chain joins TRBV7-2 and TRBJ2-3; 9 nucleotides line up with TRBD1. Per germline, CDR1 SGHTA and CDR2 FQGNSA. Trimming cost V 6 bases and J 4 bases; bases outside gene matches: 8. The CDR3 covers 15 residues. Here the CDR3 reads CASSQYTGGPDTQYF. For the CDR3, the DNA is TGTGCCAGCAGTCAATATACAGGGGGCCCAGATACGCAGTATTTT.

The chain combines TRBV5-1 with TRBJ2-5; 7 bases align to TRBD2. The CDR3 has 17 residues. The J segment lost 4 bases and the V segment lost 4 bases, leaving 16 bases of the junction unmatched. The V gene's germline CDR1 is SGHRS and CDR2 YFSETQ. The CDR3 sequence is CASSLYGGSSVPETQYF. The CDR3 nucleotides are TGCGCCAGCAGCCTATATGGCGGGAGTTCTGTTCCAGAGACCCAGTACTTC. Filled out from reference TRBV5-1 and TRBJ2-5, the complete variable domain reads KAGVTQTPRYLIKTRGQQVTLSCSPISGHRSVSWYQQTPGQGLQFLFEYFSETQRNKGNFPGRFSGRQFSNSRSEMNVSTLELGDSALYLCASSLYGGSSVPETQYFGPGTRLLVL.

V usage is TRBV29-1 and J usage is TRBJ2-1, with TRBD2 matching 8 bases. The V and J ends lost 3 bases and 3 bases, in that order; junction bases with no gene match: 7. The V gene's germline CDR1 is SQVTM and CDR2 ANQGSEA. The CDR3 is made up of 15 amino acids. CDR3 in DNA: TGCAGCGTTGACCGCGGGAGGCCTAACTACAATGAGCAGTTCTTC. It translates to CSVDRGRPNYNEQFF.